This T cell receptor beta chain was identified in a study of T cell responses to AZD1222 COVID-19 vaccine. With respect to this clone: What it recognizes is unknown.

Study-wide findings and caveats: Clonal diversity was possibly underestimated, and white British individuals and females predominated among donors.

Germline V gene sequence: CDR1 MNHEY, CDR2 SMNVEV (reference sequence). The V gene lost 0 bases and the J gene lost 3 bases, with 15 bases spanning the gap. The CDR3 is 16 residues long. Generated by immunoSEQ multiplex PCR, the TCRdb table keeps only in-frame clones and is missing some. The top ten clones hold 2.5% to 3.5% of a sample with about 120,000 clones, 93% of them seen once. V usage is TRBV27 and J usage is TRBJ2-7, with D possibly TRBD2 on 5 matching bases. The sequencing here drew on peripheral blood, taken on day 0 of AZD1222 vaccination. This TCR came from an adult in good health. The CDR3 coding sequence is TGTGCCAGCAGTTTATCAGAGGGTGAGAGGCACTACGAGCAGTACTTC. It is translated as CASSLSEGERHYEQYF.